The clone carrying this T cell receptor beta chain occurred a few times. Antigen specificity is unknown. Investigators reverse transcribed all isolated RNA, so they sequenced expressed TCRB transcripts. Assay: immunoSEQ multiplex PCR; the TCRdb copy retains only in-frame clones and omits some. The table has 900,000 or so clones, 15% to 20% seen once; the top ten hold around 0.02%. The data were obtained in a study of beta chain features in type 1 diabetes. Study context: The number of sorted cells examined across all samples was around 99 million.

J lost 6 bases, V lost 9 bases, and 13 bases had no gene match. The CDR3 contains 15 residues. Germline CDR1 and CDR2: MNHEY and SVGAGI. The study, taken as a whole, reports: Moderate but significant shortening of TCRB CDR3s was recorded in all four CD4+ subsets from Type 1 diabetes patients.

The authors took one heparinised blood draw, averaging approximately 120 mL, from each donor. This TCR was recovered from a woman younger than 35 in good health. The V call is TRBV6-5, the J call TRBJ2-2; TRBD1 agrees at 7 bases. The specimen sequenced was naive CD4+ T cells from blood. The CDR3 DNA reads TGTGCCAGGACCTCCAGGGGGAAAGGCCCCGGGGAGCTGTTTTTT. This codes for CARTSRGKGPGELFF.